A selection of T cell receptor beta chains follows, all from one sample in a study of blood T cell repertoires in COVID-19. Data came from immunoSEQ multiplex PCR; TCRdb stores just in-frame clones and leaves some out. The sample has approximately 350,000 clones; 80% to 90% are singletons. Sequences were obtained from PBMCs or T cells enriched from blood (not recorded which). These receptors all come from a man between 18 and 29 years old who had recovered from COVID-19. Each CDR3 is given with its conserved first and last residue. The D gene is left open where the match is weak. Clone size is not always given. Where it is, it says once, few, many or a class for expanded clones.

abundance	d_gene	v_gene	j_gene	CDR3aa	CDR3nt
-	TRBD2	TRBV5-1	TRBJ2-3	CASTKGTSGRISDTQYF	TGCGCCAGCACCAAAGGGACTAGCGGGAGGATTTCAGATACGCAGTATTTT
-	-	TRBV19	TRBJ1-1	CASSVTLNTEAFF	TGTGCCAGTAGTGTTACACTGAACACTGAAGCTTTCTTT
-	-	TRBV7-8	TRBJ1-2	CASSLAMAGLLYGYTF	TGTGCCAGCAGCTTAGCTATGGCAGGGCTCCTCTATGGCTACACCTTC
-	-	TRBV5-1	TRBJ1-1	CASSLVPTTGPEAFF	TGCGCCAGCAGCTTGGTACCAACGACAGGTCCTGAAGCTTTCTTT
once	-	TRBV14	TRBJ2-1	CASSLQFHNEQFF	TGTGCCAGCAGCCTTCAATTCCACAATGAGCAGTTCTTC
-	TRBD1	TRBV5-5	TRBJ2-1	CASSLTGTGAREQFF	TGTGCCAGCAGCTTAACCGGGACAGGGGCACGAGAGCAGTTCTTC
-	TRBD1	TRBV7-2	TRBJ1-1	CASSPGQVLGTEAFF	TGTGCCAGCAGCCCCGGACAGGTTTTGGGCACTGAAGCTTTCTTT
-	-	TRBV9	TRBJ2-2	CASSSDSVDTGELFF	TGTGCCAGCAGCTCGGACAGTGTTGACACCGGGGAGCTGTTTTTT
-	TRBD2	TRBV7-2	TRBJ2-3	CASSAAGTSGRAVSYTQYF	TGTGCCAGCAGCGCCGCCGGGACTAGCGGGAGAGCGGTCTCTTATACGCAGTATTTT
-	TRBD1	TRBV6-5	TRBJ2-7	CASSYRQGAGEQYF	TGTGCCAGCAGTTACAGACAGGGGGCCGGGGAGCAGTACTTC
once	TRBD1	TRBV28	TRBJ1-4	CASSSPGQSNEKLFF	TGTGCCAGCAGTTCCCCGGGACAGTCTAATGAAAAACTGTTTTTT
-	-	TRBV5-6	TRBJ2-1	CASSLSGEQFF	TGTGCCAGCAGCTTGTCGGGAGAGCAGTTCTTC
-	-	TRBV4-1	TRBJ1-1	CASAPGQNTEAFF	TGCGCCAGCGCGCCGGGACAGAACACTGAAGCTTTCTTT
many	TRBD1	TRBV19	TRBJ2-7	CASRRDSSSYEQYF	TGTGCCAGTAGAAGGGACAGTTCCTCCTACGAGCAGTACTTC
-	-	TRBV12-5	TRBJ1-5	CASGLDTRNQPQHF	TGTGCTAGTGGTCTGGACACCCGCAATCAGCCCCAGCATTTT
once	-	TRBV5-8	TRBJ2-7	CASSLGRYLVDGEQYF	TGTGCCAGCAGCTTGGGGCGGTATCTCGTGGATGGGGAGCAGTACTTC
-	-	TRBV6-5	TRBJ2-3	CASSYSSVVLTDTQYF	TGTGCCAGCAGTTACTCGAGCGTGGTCCTCACAGATACGCAGTATTTT
-	-	TRBV11-3	TRBJ1-1	CASSFGLNTEAFF	TGTGCCAGCAGCTTTGGCTTGAACACTGAAGCTTTCTTT
-	-	TRBV9	TRBJ2-6	CASSVDSSGANVLTF	TGTGCCAGCAGCGTAGATAGCTCTGGGGCCAACGTCCTGACTTTC
-	-	TRBV6-2/TRBV6-3	TRBJ1-5	CASSYSILPGGTRVGPQHF	TGTGCCAGCAGTTACTCGATTTTACCTGGAGGGACTCGCGTCGGGCCCCAGCATTTT
once	TRBD1	TRBV19	TRBJ2-3	CASISSPGQGDTQYF	TGTGCCAGTATCTCCTCCCCGGGACAGGGGGATACGCAGTATTTT
-	-	TRBV29-1	TRBJ2-5	CSVAGGSQETQYF	TGCAGCGTTGCCGGCGGCAGTCAAGAGACCCAGTACTTC
-	-	TRBV5-1	TRBJ1-2	CASSSNFAGDYGYTF	TGCGCCAGCAGCTCGAACTTCGCAGGGGACTATGGCTACACCTTC
-	-	TRBV19	TRBJ1-5	CASSIKDTYQPQHF	TGTGCCAGTAGTATCAAGGACACCTATCAGCCCCAGCATTTT
-	-	TRBV7-9	TRBJ2-3	CASSARQRPISTDTQYF	TGTGCCAGCAGCGCACGCCAGCGACCCATTAGCACAGATACGCAGTATTTT
-	-	TRBV3-1/TRBV3-2	TRBJ1-6	CASSQLRSSYNSPLHF	TGTGCCAGCAGCCAGTTACGGTCCTCCTATAATTCACCCCTCCACTTT
-	-	TRBV24-1	TRBJ1-5	CATSDWSGNQPQHF	TGTGCCACCAGTGATTGGAGTGGCAATCAGCCCCAGCATTTT
-	-	TRBV5-6	TRBJ1-6	CASSFTRGYNSPLHF	TGTGCCAGCAGCTTCACGCGTGGCTATAATTCACCCCTCCACTTT
-	-	TRBV5-1	TRBJ1-3	CASSLIGVGGNTIYF	TGCGCCAGCAGCTTGATCGGGGTCGGAGGAAACACCATATATTTT
-	-	TRBV7-9	TRBJ1-2	CASSPTGGGYTF	TGTGCCAGCAGTCCCACCGGGGGGGGCTACACCTTC
few	-	TRBV24-1	TRBJ2-4	CATSDPSLGGGNIQYF	TGTGCCACCAGTGACCCATCCCTTGGGGGCGGGAACATTCAGTACTTC
-	TRBD2	TRBV6-6	TRBJ2-7	CASSYSGLAGLHEQYF	TGTGCCAGCAGTTACTCGGGACTAGCGGGGCTACACGAGCAGTACTTC
once	-	TRBV30	TRBJ1-5	CAWNTGGPLGQPQHF	TGTGCCTGGAACACGGGGGGGCCGTTGGGTCAGCCCCAGCATTTT
-	-	TRBV19	TRBJ1-1	CASSLQGTEAFF	TGTGCCAGTAGTCTACAGGGCACTGAAGCTTTCTTT
-	-	TRBV6-5	TRBJ2-4	CASSYSNGRANIQYF	TGTGCCAGCAGTTACTCGAACGGCAGGGCAAACATTCAGTACTTC
-	TRBD1	TRBV28	TRBJ1-2	CASSSRDRSYGYTF	TGTGCCAGCAGTTCAAGGGACAGGTCCTATGGCTACACCTTC
-	-	TRBV18	TRBJ1-5	CASSPVGALGQPQHF	TGTGCCAGCTCACCAGTAGGGGCCCTGGGTCAGCCCCAGCATTTT
-	TRBD1	TRBV28	TRBJ1-4	CASSSGTVNEKLFF	TGTGCCAGCAGTTCCGGGACAGTTAATGAAAAACTGTTTTTT
-	TRBD2	TRBV10-2	TRBJ2-3	CASSGGGPRRDTQYF	TGCGCCAGCAGTGGCGGGGGGCCCCGGAGAGATACGCAGTATTTT
few	TRBD1	TRBV6-5	TRBJ1-2	CASSYSGLRTGGYTF	TGTGCCAGCAGTTACTCAGGACTCCGGACAGGAGGCTACACCTTC